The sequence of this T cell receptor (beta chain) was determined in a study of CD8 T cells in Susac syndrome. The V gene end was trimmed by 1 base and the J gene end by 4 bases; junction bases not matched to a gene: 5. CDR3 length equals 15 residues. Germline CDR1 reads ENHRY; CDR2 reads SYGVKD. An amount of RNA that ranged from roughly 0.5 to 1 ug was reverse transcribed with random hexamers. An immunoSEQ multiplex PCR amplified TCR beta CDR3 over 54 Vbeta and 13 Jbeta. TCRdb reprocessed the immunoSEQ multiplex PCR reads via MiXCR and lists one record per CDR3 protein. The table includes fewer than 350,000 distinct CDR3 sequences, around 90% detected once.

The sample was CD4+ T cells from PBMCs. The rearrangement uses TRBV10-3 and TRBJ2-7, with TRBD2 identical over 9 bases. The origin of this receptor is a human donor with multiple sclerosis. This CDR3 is CAISELPSGEYEQYF. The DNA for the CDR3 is TGTGCCATCAGTGAGTTGCCTAGCGGGGAATACGAGCAGTACTTC.